In its sample, the clone carrying this TCR beta chain was seen a few times. Per the original data handling: Researchers report that nucleated cell counts were estimated from reference gene primer amplification. Measured with immunoSEQ multiplex PCR; TCRdb has only the in-frame clones, and not every one. Clone size and the V and J calls come from that table; the DNA yielded D and trimming. The table lists 210,000 or so clones, 70% to 90% of them singletons, with about 12% in the top ten. The data were obtained in a study of blood T cell repertoires in COVID-19. Study background: Sites across the United States, Italy and Spain contributed samples from acute and convalescent COVID-19. Sources were T cells, B-cell-depleted T cells, or PBMCs; the material itself was cDNA or gDNA.

The V and J ends lost 0 bases and 10 bases respectively, with 8 bases between them. CDR3 length: 12 residues. Germline CDR1 is SGHRS and CDR2 is YFSETQ. The TCR comes from a woman aged 18-35 years who had recovered from COVID-19. V usage is TRBV5-1 and J usage is TRBJ2-1; tentative D call: TRBD2 (6 bases). The sample taken for sequencing was peripheral blood. CDR3 loop: CASSLGRAEQFF. Written as DNA, the CDR3 is TGCGCCAGCAGCTTGGGGAGGGCAGAGCAGTTCTTC.